Listed below are T cell receptor beta chains from one sample, sequenced in a study of T cells in Graves' hyperthyroidism and ophthalmopathy. TCRdb recomputed calls from the multiplex PCR reads with MiXCR, one row per CDR3 protein. The repertoire consists of about 360,000 distinct CDR3 sequences, with less than 15% occurring once and the leading ten covering 9.2%. The sample taken for sequencing was blood. These TCRs come from a woman aged 18-35 years with Graves' hyperthyroidism. CDR3s include the opening cysteine and the closing phenylalanine or tryptophan. The D gene is left open where the match is weak. Not every row has a clone size; where given, it reads once, few, many or a size class.

j_gene | d_gene | len | abundance | v_gene | CDR3aa | CDR3nt
TRBJ1-5 | - | 14 | - | TRBV3-1 | CASRPGIHGQPQHF | TGTGCCAGCAGGCCGGGGATTCACGGCCAGCCCCAGCATTTT
TRBJ2-3 | - | 13 | many | TRBV6-1 | CASRVQGTDTQYF | TGTGCCAGCAGGGTTCAGGGGACAGATACGCAGTATTTT
TRBJ1-1 | TRBD1 | 14 | many | TRBV15 | CATSNDRVNTEAFF | TGTGCCACCAGCAACGACAGGGTGAACACTGAAGCTTTCTTT
TRBJ1-5 | - | 15 | many | TRBV7-2 | CASSLGPGLAQPQHF | TGTGCCAGCAGCTTAGGGCCGGGGCTGGCCCAGCCCCAGCATTTT
TRBJ1-1 | - | 14 | many | TRBV14 | CASSQDLDSTEAFF | TGTGCCAGCAGCCAAGATCTTGACAGCACTGAAGCTTTCTTT
TRBJ2-1 | TRBD2 | 14 | many | TRBV7-9 | CASSLGASGNEQFF | TGTGCCAGCAGCTTAGGGGCTAGCGGAAATGAGCAGTTCTTC
TRBJ2-5 | - | 14 | many | TRBV5-6 | CASSLGWREETQYF | TGTGCCAGCAGCCTGGGATGGCGGGAAGAGACCCAGTACTTC
TRBJ2-1 | - | 13 | many | TRBV11-2 | CASTIYYPIDQFF | TGTGCCAGCACCATTTACTACCCTATTGATCAGTTCTTC
TRBJ1-6 | - | 13 | few | TRBV5-4 | CASTLERDSPLHF | TGTGCCAGCACCCTAGAAAGGGATTCACCCCTCCACTTT
TRBJ2-7 | TRBD2 | 18 | - | TRBV6-2/TRBV6-3 | CASISHSAGLAAPGEQYF | TGTGCCAGCATTTCCCACTCTGCGGGACTAGCGGCTCCAGGCGAGCAGTACTTC
TRBJ2-3 | TRBD2 | 13 | many | TRBV20-1 | CSEAGGPTDTQYF | TGCAGTGAAGCGGGAGGACCCACAGATACGCAGTATTTT
TRBJ1-1 | TRBD1 | 14 | few | TRBV19 | CASTSDRGNTEAFF | TGTGCCAGTACCTCGGACAGGGGGAACACTGAAGCTTTCTTT
TRBJ2-1 | - | 15 | - | TRBV18 | CASSPMIPSGYEQFF | TGTGCCAGCTCACCTATGATTCCTAGTGGGTATGAGCAGTTCTTC
TRBJ2-5 | - | 15 | - | TRBV6-9 | CASSYTGAYRETQCF | TGTGCCAGCAGTTACACTGGCGCCTATCGAGAGACCCAGTGCTTC
TRBJ2-3 | - | 13 | many | TRBV3-1 | CASSQDLWNTQYF | TGTGCCAGCAGCCAAGATTTGTGGAATACGCAGTATTTT
TRBJ2-5 | - | 14 | many | TRBV28 | CASSLAPNQETQYF | TGTGCCAGCAGTTTAGCACCAAACCAAGAGACCCAGTACTTC
TRBJ1-2 | TRBD1 | 16 | many | TRBV5-1 | CASSPLDQGAKGGYTF | TGCGCCAGCAGCCCCCTTGATCAGGGGGCGAAAGGCGGCTACACCTTC
TRBJ1-2 | - | 14 | many | TRBV7-9 | CASSFRTAAHGYTF | TGTGCCAGCAGCTTTAGAACGGCAGCCCATGGCTACACCTTC
TRBJ2-1 | TRBD2 | 14 | many | TRBV20-1 | CSAVERDQHNEQFF | TGCAGTGCCGTCGAGCGGGATCAACACAATGAGCAGTTCTTC
TRBJ1-4 | TRBD1 | 13 | - | TRBV7-2 | CASSDRGFEKLFF | TGTGCCAGCAGCGACAGGGGTTTTGAAAAACTGTTTTTT
TRBJ2-1 | TRBD2 | 14 | many | TRBV28 | CASSLSGRFHEQFF | TGTGCCAGCAGTTTGAGCGGGAGGTTTCATGAGCAGTTCTTC
TRBJ2-5 | - | 11 | - | TRBV30 | CAWKGRETQYF | TGTGCCTGGAAGGGCAGGGAAACCCAGTACTTC
TRBJ2-4 | TRBD1 | 14 | many | TRBV12-3/TRBV12-4 | CASRPGQGANIQYF | TGTGCCAGCAGACCGGGACAGGGGGCTAACATTCAGTACTTC
TRBJ1-1 | - | 12 | many | TRBV20-1 | CSASKSNTEAFF | TGCAGTGCTTCTAAGTCGAACACTGAAGCTTTCTTT
TRBJ2-7 | TRBD1 | 15 | few | TRBV27 | CASSPGQGAPYEQYF | TGTGCCAGCAGTCCCGGACAGGGGGCCCCCTACGAGCAGTACTTC
TRBJ2-7 | - | 12 | many | TRBV3-1 | CASSRTDYEQYF | TGTGCCAGCAGCCGGACAGACTACGAGCAGTACTTC
TRBJ2-3 | TRBD1 | 14 | many | TRBV20-1 | CSARAPQGADTQYF | TGCAGTGCTAGAGCCCCACAGGGGGCAGATACGCAGTATTTT
TRBJ2-7 | - | 11 | many | TRBV24-1 | CATSDLNEQYF | TGTGCCACCAGTGATTTGAACGAGCAGTACTTC
TRBJ2-4 | - | 13 | once | TRBV20-1 | CSARGRTKNIQYF | TGCAGTGCTAGAGGGAGGACCAAAAACATTCAGTACTTC
TRBJ2-5 | - | 13 | - | TRBV28 | CASKVGTQETQYF | TGTGCCAGCAAAGTGGGGACTCAAGAGACCCAGTACTTC
TRBJ1-6 | - | 13 | - | TRBV7-9 | CASSLEGFSPLHF | TGTGCCAGCAGCTTAGAAGGGTTTTCACCCCTCCACTTT
TRBJ1-5 | - | 14 | many | TRBV27 | CASSSWTDNQPQHF | TGTGCCAGCAGTTCCTGGACTGATAATCAGCCCCAGCATTTT
TRBJ1-5 | TRBD1 | 21 | many | TRBV4-2 | CASSQGAPGGLSWRSNQPQHF | TGTGCCAGCAGCCAAGGTGCCCCAGGGGGCCTATCTTGGAGGAGCAATCAGCCCCAGCATTTT
TRBJ1-4 | - | 16 | many | TRBV6-2/TRBV6-3 | CASSYRGIATNEKLFF | TGTGCCAGCAGTTACAGGGGGATTGCAACTAATGAAAAACTGTTTTTT
TRBJ1-1 | - | 15 | - | TRBV6-2/TRBV6-3 | CASSYYQQGYTEAFF | TGTGCCAGCAGTTACTACCAACAGGGTTACACTGAAGCTTTCTTT
TRBJ1-5 | TRBD1 | 17 | - | TRBV4-1 | CASSRIFRDRGLQPQHF | TGCGCCAGCAGCCGAATATTCCGGGACAGGGGGCTTCAGCCCCAGCATTTT
TRBJ2-1 | - | 14 | many | TRBV20-1 | CSARDRTALNEQFF | TGCAGTGCTAGGGATCGGACAGCCCTAAATGAGCAGTTCTTC
TRBJ2-6 | - | 18 | - | TRBV4-1 | CASSQDRAGLIGANVLTF | TGCGCCAGCAGCCAAGACAGGGCAGGTTTGATCGGGGCCAACGTCCTGACTTTC
TRBJ2-7 | - | 12 | few | TRBV10-3 | CAISELAYEQYF | TGTGCCATCAGTGAGTTGGCCTACGAGCAGTACTTC
TRBJ2-1 | - | 16 | many | TRBV28 | CASSLGTGAGVEEQFF | TGTGCCAGCAGTTTAGGTACGGGAGCCGGTGTTGAAGAGCAGTTCTTC
TRBJ1-5 | TRBD1 | 13 | - | TRBV24-1 | CATRGQGVSAQHF | TGTGCCACCAGGGGACAGGGGGTCTCAGCCCAGCATTTT
TRBJ2-7 | - | 14 | many | TRBV6-1 | CASSPTRGSDEQYF | TGTGCCAGCAGTCCCACCCGAGGAAGCGACGAGCAGTACTTC
TRBJ1-2 | - | 18 | - | TRBV18 | CASSPFVPTEMGGDGYTF | TGTGCCAGCTCACCCTTCGTTCCGACAGAGATGGGCGGGGATGGCTACACCTTC
TRBJ2-1 | - | 13 | many | TRBV18 | CASSPGLTYRPFF | TGTGCCAGCTCACCGGGACTGACTTACCGCCCGTTCTTC
TRBJ2-1 | TRBD2 | 17 | many | TRBV10-3 | CAISDPRAGGMYNEQFF | TGTGCCATCAGTGATCCGAGAGCGGGAGGGATGTACAATGAGCAGTTCTTC
TRBJ1-5 | - | 16 | many | TRBV10-3 | CATRGVGTDHNQPQHF | TGTGCCACCAGAGGGGTGGGGACGGACCATAATCAGCCCCAGCATTTT
TRBJ1-1 | - | 13 | many | TRBV6-1 | CASRSYSNTEAFF | TGTGCCAGCCGCTCATATTCGAACACTGAAGCTTTCTTT
TRBJ2-5 | TRBD2 | 16 | few | TRBV6-6 | CASSSGLAGAKETQYF | TGTGCCAGCAGTTCCGGACTAGCGGGGGCAAAAGAGACCCAGTACTTC
TRBJ2-1 | TRBD2 | 16 | many | TRBV7-3 | CASSLNRGGTYNEQFF | TGTGCCAGCAGCTTAAACCGCGGGGGAACTTACAATGAGCAGTTCTTC
TRBJ2-3 | TRBD1 | 16 | - | TRBV29-1 | CSAHSRDSEPTDTQYF | TGCAGCGCACATTCCCGGGACAGCGAACCCACAGATACGCAGTATTTT
TRBJ2-1 | - | 13 | many | TRBV20-1 | CSATNPGGNEQFF | TGCAGTGCTACCAACCCGGGCGGGAATGAGCAGTTCTTC
TRBJ1-5 | - | 15 | many | TRBV20-1 | CSARTIGGLNQPQHF | TGCAGTGCTAGAACGATAGGGGGATTAAATCAGCCCCAGCATTTT
TRBJ1-5 | TRBD1 | 13 | many | TRBV30 | CAWSRGLVQPQHF | TGTGCCTGGAGCAGGGGGCTGGTCCAGCCCCAGCATTTT